The 8 T cell receptor beta chains in this list originate from one sample, sequenced in a study of OX40 agonist ivuxolimab in advanced cancers. Using immunoSEQ multiplex PCR, the repertoire was profiled, and TCRdb retains in-frame clones only, with some absent. Of over 75,000 clones in the sample, about 93% are singletons; the top ten hold 1.1%. The material sequenced was CD4+ or CD8+ T cells sorted from blood, taken in a trial of the OX40 agonist ivuxolimab. The receptors come from an adult with an advanced solid tumor such as melanoma, head and neck, liver or kidney cancer.

This clone was seen just once. The chain carries TRBV23-1 and TRBJ1-5; a weak D match, TRBD1 (6 bases). TRBV23-1 is labeled an ORF, and its function is uncertain. Between the trimmed V and J ends, which lost 10 bases and 1 base, there was a span of 17 bases. The CDR3 is made up of 15 amino acids. The CDR3 is CAKWAGHLSNQPQHF. CDR3 bases: TGCGCCAAATGGGCGGGACACCTGAGCAATCAGCCCCAGCATTTT.

The J gene is TRBJ1-2, the V gene TRBV2, with a weak D call TRBD1 (6 bases). The germline CDR1 and CDR2 sequences are SNHLY and FYNNEI. Between the trimmed V and J ends, which lost 11 bases and 7 bases, there was a span of 20 bases. This CDR3 is 13 amino acids long. DNA for the CDR3: TGTGCCGGACACATGGGGGGCGCGAGTGGCTACACCTTC. Amino acid sequence: CAGHMGGASGYTF.

The chain carries TRBV5-4 and TRBJ2-1; D may be TRBD2 (5 bases). Germline V gene sequence: CDR1 SGHNT, CDR2 YYREEE (reference sequence). The CDR3 totals 13 residues. Between the trimmed V and J ends, which lost 4 bases and 10 bases, there was a span of 15 bases. The CDR3 is CASSPFEGNEQFF. CDR3 coding DNA: TGTGCCAGCAGCCCTTTCGAGGGTAACGAGCAGTTCTTC.

The chain joins TRBV7-2 to TRBJ2-2, with 15 bases matching TRBD2. Germline assignment: CDR1 SGHTA and CDR2 FQGNSA. This CDR3 has 16 amino acids. With 11 bases clipped from V and 1 base from J, the junction kept 5 bases outside the gene matches. The CDR3 DNA reads TGTGCCTCTAGGGGACTAGCGGGAGGGAACACCGGGGAGCTGTTTTTT. It translates to CASRGLAGGNTGELFF.

The chain links TRBV7-2 to TRBJ2-3; D ambiguous. Germline V lookup: CDR1 SGHTA, CDR2 FQGNSA. This CDR3 has 15 amino acids. The ends were cut back, 4 bases at V and 0 bases at J, with 11 bases in the middle. This CDR3 is CASSSLQISTDTQYF. The CDR3 bases are TGTGCCAGCAGCTCTCTACAGATTAGCACAGATACGCAGTATTTT.

This chain uses TRBV9 with TRBJ2-2; TRBD2 matches at 9 bases. The length of the CDR3 is 16 residues. V shed 3 bases and J 4 bases; nucleotides not matched to a gene: 7. Germline CDR1 is SGDLS and CDR2 is YYNGEE. This CDR3 reads CASSGGLASFTGELFF. In DNA, the CDR3 is TGTGCCAGCAGCGGCGGACTAGCGTCATTCACCGGGGAGCTGTTTTTT.

This chain links TRBV6-5 with TRBJ1-5, with 8 bases matching TRBD1. Germline V gene data show CDR1 as MNHEY and CDR2 as SVGAGI. The CDR3 runs to 13 residues. The J segment lost 10 bases and the V segment lost 6 bases, leaving 8 bases of the junction unmatched. CDR3 loop: CASSRGLWLPQHF. Here the CDR3 DNA reads TGTGCCAGCAGCAGGGGGCTTTGGCTCCCCCAGCATTTT.

V usage is TRBV4-2 and J usage is TRBJ2-1, with TRBD2 matching 10 bases. Germline V gives CDR1 LGHNA, CDR2 YNFKEQ. V gave up 0 bases and J gave up 1 base; unmatched junction bases: 9. The CDR3 is 19 amino acids. The CDR3 region is CASSQEIWTSGTSYNEQFF. The CDR3 DNA follows: TGTGCCAGCAGCCAAGAGATCTGGACTAGCGGAACGTCCTACAATGAGCAGTTCTTC.